This entry is about one TCR beta chain. What it binds is not known. The CDR3 length is 14 residues. The germline gives CDR1 DFQATT, CDR2 SNEGSKA (reference sequence). Trimming cost V 2 bases and J 4 bases, with 12 bases left between them. A second PCR, run for about 7 to 11 cycles, used a sample-barcoded 5' primer plus a J-beta primer mix. TCRdb re-derived calls from the 5' RACE reads in MiXCR, one entry per CDR3 protein. Among about 900,000 distinct CDR3 sequences, about 48% were seen once, and the ten largest hold around an eighth. This sample is part of a study of blood T cells in healthy people across ages. Isolation per sample recovered at least 7 million PBMCs. The study, taken as a whole, reports: Naive and antigen-experienced cells were not separated, limiting conclusive comparison.

The chain employs TRBV20-1 and TRBJ1-5; no reliable D call. The specimen sequenced was blood. The receptor's source is a man aged 30 to 45 in good health. The CDR3, as DNA: TGCAGTGCTAGATCACCGGATAAGAATCAGCCCCAGCATTTT. It encodes CSARSPDKNQPQHF.